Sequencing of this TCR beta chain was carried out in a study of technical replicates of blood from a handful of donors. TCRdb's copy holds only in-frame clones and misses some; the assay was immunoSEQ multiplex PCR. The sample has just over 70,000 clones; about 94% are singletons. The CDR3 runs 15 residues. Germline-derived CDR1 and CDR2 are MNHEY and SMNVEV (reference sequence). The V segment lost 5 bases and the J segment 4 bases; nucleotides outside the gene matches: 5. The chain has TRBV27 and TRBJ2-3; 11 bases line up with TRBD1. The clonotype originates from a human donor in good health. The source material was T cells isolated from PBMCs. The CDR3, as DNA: TGTGCCAGCAGTCCACGGGACAGGGGGGCAGATACGCAGTATTTT. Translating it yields CASSPRDRGADTQYF.